A selection of T cell receptor beta chains follows, all from one sample in a study of shared clonotypes between healthy human individuals. This table comes from immunoSEQ multiplex PCR, and its TCRdb copy is limited to in-frame clones, with some not included. This sample carries hundreds of thousands of clones, nearly 95% of them seen once, and the ten largest clones take 24%. Sample: naive CD8+ T cells sorted from blood. The receptors come from a man aged 25 to 45 in good health. Each CDR3 is given with its conserved first and last residue. A D gene is named only where the DNA matches it firmly. Clone sizes are given selectively: once, few, many, or a class where the clone is expanded.

d_call j_call clone_size v_call cdr3_nt cdr3_aa
- TRBJ1-5 - TRBV7-9 TGTGCCAGCAGCTTGGGGGGGGCGCCCCAGCATTTT CASSLGGAPQHF
- TRBJ2-7 - TRBV18 TGTGCCAGCTCAGAGGGGGGTGCCTACGAGCAGTACTTC CASSEGGAYEQYF
- TRBJ1-5 once TRBV28 TGTGCCAGCAGCCCCAGCGAAGGATATCTGCGAAGCAATCAGCCCCAGCATTTT CASSPSEGYLRSNQPQHF
- TRBJ2-5 - TRBV9 TGTGCCAGCAGCGAGAGGACCGATGGGATGGAGACCCAGTACTTC CASSERTDGMETQYF
- TRBJ1-2 - TRBV28 TGTGCCAGCAGTCAAGTTGGTGGCTACACCTTC CASSQVGGYTF
TRBD1 TRBJ2-1 - TRBV2 TGTGCCAGCAGTGAGGGACAGCTAACCTACAATGAGCAGTTCTTC CASSEGQLTYNEQFF
- TRBJ1-3 - TRBV19 TGTGCCAGTAGTGGGTATATCGGAAACACCATATATTTT CASSGYIGNTIYF
- TRBJ1-1 - TRBV6-1 TGTGCCAGCAGGGAAAGAGACAGGCGATTTATGAACACTGAAGCTTTCTTT CASRERDRRFMNTEAFF
- TRBJ2-7 - TRBV18 TGTGCCAGCTCCGGAGGTGGGGAGGCAGGCTCCTACGAGCAGTACTTC CASSGGGEAGSYEQYF
- TRBJ2-7 - TRBV11-2 TGTGCCATCCAAGGGGACGCCTACGAGCAGTACTTC CAIQGDAYEQYF
TRBD2 TRBJ2-7 - TRBV5-1 TGCGCCAGCAGCTTGGACGCGGCGGGAGAAATCCGCTACGAGCAGTACTTC CASSLDAAGEIRYEQYF
- TRBJ2-5 - TRBV28 TGTGCCAGCACGGACCCCGGAGAGGTTTGGGAGACCCAGTACTTC CASTDPGEVWETQYF
- TRBJ1-5 - TRBV27 TGTGCCAGCAGTTCCAGCATGGGCCCCGATCAGCCCCAGCATTTT CASSSSMGPDQPQHF
- TRBJ2-3 - TRBV14 TGTGCCAGCAGCCAACGATCGCGGGATACGCAGTATTTT CASSQRSRDTQYF
- TRBJ2-6 - TRBV9 TGTGCCAGCAGCGTATCCGGACATATGGAAGCTGGGGCCAACGTCCTGACTTTC CASSVSGHMEAGANVLTF
TRBD2 TRBJ2-5 - TRBV19 TGTGCCAGTAGTCCACTAGCGGGAGGCGACCAAGAGACCCAGTACTTC CASSPLAGGDQETQYF
TRBD1 TRBJ1-2 - TRBV2 TGTGCCAGACCATGGGACAGCCGGCAAGGCTACACCTTC CARPWDSRQGYTF
- TRBJ2-7 - TRBV9 TGTGCCAGCAGCGTAGCTGGGGTCGGTCGCGAGCAGTACTTC CASSVAGVGREQYF
- TRBJ2-3 once TRBV4-1 TGCGCCAGCAGCCAAGCGAGGGGTTCTAGCACAGATACGCAGTATTTT CASSQARGSSTDTQYF
- TRBJ2-3 - TRBV28 TGTGCCAGCAGTCCCCCGGCCCTCTCAGATACGCAGTATTTT CASSPPALSDTQYF
TRBD2 TRBJ2-7 - TRBV6-5 TGTGCCAGCAGTTACCTAGCGGCGAGCTCCTACGAGCAGTACTTC CASSYLAASSYEQYF
TRBD1 TRBJ2-7 - TRBV10-3 TGTGCCACTCGTGGGACAGGGCCCTACGAGCAGTACTTC CATRGTGPYEQYF
- TRBJ2-7 - TRBV9 TGTGCCAGCAGCCCAGGGGGGTTCGGGTATGAGCAGTACTTC CASSPGGFGYEQYF
TRBD1 TRBJ2-7 - TRBV9 TGTGCCAGCAGTTTAAGTTTTAGGGACAGGTGGAACGAGCAGTACTTC CASSLSFRDRWNEQYF
- TRBJ2-7 - TRBV28 TGTGCCAGCAGTTTCGCCGGGGACTCCTACGAGCAGTACTTC CASSFAGDSYEQYF
- TRBJ1-1 - TRBV12-5 TGTGCTAGTGGTTTGCGTACAGGAGGGGCCACTGAAGCTTTCTTT CASGLRTGGATEAFF
- TRBJ1-1 - TRBV10-2 TGCGCCAGCAGTGAGTCGAAGAATGAAGCTTTCTTT CASSESKNEAFF
TRBD2 TRBJ2-1 - TRBV4-3 TGCGCCAGCAGCCAAGGACTAGCGGGAGCTCGTGAGCAGTTCTTC CASSQGLAGAREQFF
TRBD2 TRBJ2-7 - TRBV9 TGTGCCAGCAGCGTAGCCCCACTAGCGGGGAGCTACGAGCAGTACTTC CASSVAPLAGSYEQYF
TRBD1 TRBJ1-1 - TRBV28 TGTGCCAGCAGTTTGTCCGGGACAGGGATCGTAGCTTTCTTT CASSLSGTGIVAFF
- TRBJ2-1 - TRBV4-3 TGCGCCAGCAGCCGTAACAATGAGCAGTTCTTC CASSRNNEQFF
- TRBJ2-7 once TRBV29-1 TGCAGCGTTCGCGGCGGGGACTCCTACGAGCAGTACTTC CSVRGGDSYEQYF
TRBD2 TRBJ2-3 - TRBV29-1 TGCAGCGTTGATGGGACTAGCGGGAGTTGGGATACGCAGTATTTT CSVDGTSGSWDTQYF